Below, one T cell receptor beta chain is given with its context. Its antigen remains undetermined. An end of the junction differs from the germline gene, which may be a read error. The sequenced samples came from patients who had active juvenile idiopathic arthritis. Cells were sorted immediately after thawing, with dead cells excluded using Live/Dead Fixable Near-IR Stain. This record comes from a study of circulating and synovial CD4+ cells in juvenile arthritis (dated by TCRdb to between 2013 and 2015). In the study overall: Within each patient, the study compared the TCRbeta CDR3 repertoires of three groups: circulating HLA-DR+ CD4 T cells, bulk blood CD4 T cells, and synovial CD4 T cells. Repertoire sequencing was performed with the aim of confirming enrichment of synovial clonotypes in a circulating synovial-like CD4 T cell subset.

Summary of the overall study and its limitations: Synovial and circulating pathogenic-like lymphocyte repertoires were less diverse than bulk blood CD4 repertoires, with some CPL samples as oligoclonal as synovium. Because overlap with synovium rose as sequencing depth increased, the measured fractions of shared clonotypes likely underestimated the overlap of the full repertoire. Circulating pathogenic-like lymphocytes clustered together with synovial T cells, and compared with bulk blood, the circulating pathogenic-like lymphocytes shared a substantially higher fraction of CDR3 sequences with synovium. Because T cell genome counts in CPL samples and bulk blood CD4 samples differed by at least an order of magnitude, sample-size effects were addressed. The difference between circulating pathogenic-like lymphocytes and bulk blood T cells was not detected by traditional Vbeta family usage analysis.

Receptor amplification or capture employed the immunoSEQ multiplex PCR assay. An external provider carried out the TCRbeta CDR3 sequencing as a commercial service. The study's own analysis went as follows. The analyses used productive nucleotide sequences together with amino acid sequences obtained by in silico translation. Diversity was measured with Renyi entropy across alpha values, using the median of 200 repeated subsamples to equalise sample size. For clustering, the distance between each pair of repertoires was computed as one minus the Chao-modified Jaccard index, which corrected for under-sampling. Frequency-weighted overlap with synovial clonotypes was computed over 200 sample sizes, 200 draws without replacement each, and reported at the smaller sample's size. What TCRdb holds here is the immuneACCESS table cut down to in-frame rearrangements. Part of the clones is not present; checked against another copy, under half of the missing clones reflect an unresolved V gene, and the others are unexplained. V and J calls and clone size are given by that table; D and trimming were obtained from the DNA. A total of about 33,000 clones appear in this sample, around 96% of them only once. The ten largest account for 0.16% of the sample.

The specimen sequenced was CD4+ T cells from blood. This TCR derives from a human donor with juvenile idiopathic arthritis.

Read as DNA, the sequence is TGTGCCAGCAGCCTAGCGGGAGTTTTCACAGATACGCAGTATTTT. It encodes CASSLAGVFTDTQYF. The sequence links TRBV7-6 to TRBJ2-3, with TRBD2 matching 10 junction bases. CDR1 and CDR2, looked up from the germline V gene, are SGHVS and FNYEAQ. Its CDR3 holds 15 amino acids, cysteine through phenylalanine. The only DNA kept is the CDR3, 45 bases in frame from the first base.